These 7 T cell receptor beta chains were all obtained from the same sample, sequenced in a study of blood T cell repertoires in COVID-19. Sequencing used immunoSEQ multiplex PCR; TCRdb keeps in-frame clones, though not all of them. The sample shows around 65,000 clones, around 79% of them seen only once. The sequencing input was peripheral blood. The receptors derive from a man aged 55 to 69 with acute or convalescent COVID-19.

This CDR3 is CASSGGMTSGREQYF. The CDR3 coding sequence is TGTGCCAGCAGTGGGGGGATGACTAGCGGGAGGGAGCAGTACTTC. The chain couples TRBV2 to TRBJ2-7; 13 bases are a match to TRBD2. Looked up from germline, CDR1 is SNHLY and CDR2 is FYNNEI. The CDR3 covers 15 residues. V trimming: 4 bases; J trimming: 7 bases; junction bases outside the gene matches: 7.

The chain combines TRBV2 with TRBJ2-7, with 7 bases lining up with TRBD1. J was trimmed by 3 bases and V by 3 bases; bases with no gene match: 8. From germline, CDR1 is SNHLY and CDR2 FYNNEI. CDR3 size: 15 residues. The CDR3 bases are TGTGCCAGCAGTGATCCCGGGGACAGTCGCTACGAGCAGTACTTC. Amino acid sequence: CASSDPGDSRYEQYF.

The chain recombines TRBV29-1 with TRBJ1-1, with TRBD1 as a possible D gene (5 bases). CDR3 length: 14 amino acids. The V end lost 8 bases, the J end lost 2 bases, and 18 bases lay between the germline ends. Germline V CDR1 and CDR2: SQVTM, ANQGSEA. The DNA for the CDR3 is TGCAGCTCCAGGACCCACCAGGGCAACACTGAAGCTTTCTTT. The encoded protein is CSSRTHQGNTEAFF.

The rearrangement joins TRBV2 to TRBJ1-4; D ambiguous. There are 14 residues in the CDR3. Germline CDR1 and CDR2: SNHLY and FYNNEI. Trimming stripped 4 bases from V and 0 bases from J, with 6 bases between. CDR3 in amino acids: CASSGPATNEKLFF. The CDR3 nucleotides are TGTGCCAGCAGTGGCCCGGCAACTAATGAAAAACTGTTTTTT.

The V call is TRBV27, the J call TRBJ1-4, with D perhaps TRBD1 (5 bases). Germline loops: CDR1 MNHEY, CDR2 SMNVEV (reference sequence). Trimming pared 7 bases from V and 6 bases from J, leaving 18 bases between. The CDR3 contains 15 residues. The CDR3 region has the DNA TGTGCCAGCACCGTTCCGGAGGGGCGTTATGAAAAACTGTTTTTT. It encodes CASTVPEGRYEKLFF.

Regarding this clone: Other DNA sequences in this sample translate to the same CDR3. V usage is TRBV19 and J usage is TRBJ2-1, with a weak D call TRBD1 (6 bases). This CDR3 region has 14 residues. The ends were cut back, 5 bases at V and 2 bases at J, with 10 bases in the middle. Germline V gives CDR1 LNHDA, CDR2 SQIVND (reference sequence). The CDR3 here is CASSPGTPYNEQFF. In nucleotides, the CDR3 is TGTGCCAGTAGTCCCGGGACACCCTACAATGAGCAGTTCTTC.

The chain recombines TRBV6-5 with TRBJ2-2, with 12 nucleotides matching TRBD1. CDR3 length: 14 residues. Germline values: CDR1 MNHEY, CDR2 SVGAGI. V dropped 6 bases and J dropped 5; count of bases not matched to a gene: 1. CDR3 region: CASRGQGATGELFF. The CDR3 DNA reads TGTGCCAGCAGGGGACAGGGGGCGACCGGGGAGCTGTTTTTT.